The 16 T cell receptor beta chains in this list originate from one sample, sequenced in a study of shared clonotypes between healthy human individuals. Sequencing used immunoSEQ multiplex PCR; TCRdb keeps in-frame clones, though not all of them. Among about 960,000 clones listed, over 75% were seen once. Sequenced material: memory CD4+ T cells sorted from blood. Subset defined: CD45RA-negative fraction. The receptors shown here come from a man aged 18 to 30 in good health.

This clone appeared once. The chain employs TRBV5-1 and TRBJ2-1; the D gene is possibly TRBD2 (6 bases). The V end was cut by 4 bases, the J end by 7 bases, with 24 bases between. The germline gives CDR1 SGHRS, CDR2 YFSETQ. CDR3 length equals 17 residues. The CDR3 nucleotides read TGCGCCAGCAGCGCGATAGGGTTGCGGGATGGGGGGAATGAGCAGTTCTTC. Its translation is CASSAIGLRDGGNEQFF.

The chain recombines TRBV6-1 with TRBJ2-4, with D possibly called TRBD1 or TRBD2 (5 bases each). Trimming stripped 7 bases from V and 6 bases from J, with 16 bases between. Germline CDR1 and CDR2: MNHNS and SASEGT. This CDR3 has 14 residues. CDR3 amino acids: CASIRGEPGNIQYF. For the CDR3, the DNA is TGTGCCAGCATACGAGGGGAGCCAGGAAACATTCAGTACTTC.

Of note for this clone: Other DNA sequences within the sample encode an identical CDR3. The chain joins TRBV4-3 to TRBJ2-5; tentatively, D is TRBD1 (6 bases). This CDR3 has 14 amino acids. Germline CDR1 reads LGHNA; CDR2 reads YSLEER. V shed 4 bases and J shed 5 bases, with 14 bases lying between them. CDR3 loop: CASSRALRGETQYF. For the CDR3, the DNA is TGCGCCAGCAGCCGAGCACTGAGGGGGGAGACCCAGTACTTC.

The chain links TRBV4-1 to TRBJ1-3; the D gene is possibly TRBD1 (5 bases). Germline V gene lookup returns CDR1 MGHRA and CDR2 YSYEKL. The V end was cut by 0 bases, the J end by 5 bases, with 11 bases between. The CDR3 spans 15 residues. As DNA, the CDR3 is TGCGCCAGCAGCCAAGAGGGGCAGTCTAGAAACACCATATATTTT. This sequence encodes CASSQEGQSRNTIYF.

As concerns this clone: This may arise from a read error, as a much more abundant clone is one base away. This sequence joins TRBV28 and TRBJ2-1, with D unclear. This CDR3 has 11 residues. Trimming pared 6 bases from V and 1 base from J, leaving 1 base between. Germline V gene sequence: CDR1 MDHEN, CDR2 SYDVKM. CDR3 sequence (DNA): TGTGCCAGCAGGTCCTACAATGAGCAGTTCTTC. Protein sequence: CASRSYNEQFF.

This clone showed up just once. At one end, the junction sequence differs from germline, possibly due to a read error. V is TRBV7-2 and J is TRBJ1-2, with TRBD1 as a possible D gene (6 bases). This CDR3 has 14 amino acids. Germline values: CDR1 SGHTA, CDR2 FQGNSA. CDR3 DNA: TGTGCCAGCAGCACAACTCAGGGGAACTACGGCTACACCTTC. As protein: CASSTTQGNYGYTF.

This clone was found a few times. The CDR3 protein is CASSFLHGYEQYF. The CDR3, as DNA: TGTGCCAGCAGTTTCCTCCATGGCTACGAGCAGTACTTC. This chain connects TRBV11-2 to TRBJ2-7; D not certain. V gave up 6 bases and J gave up 3 bases, with 12 bases separating them. Germline assignment: CDR1 SGHAT and CDR2 FQNNGV. CDR3 length: 13 residues.

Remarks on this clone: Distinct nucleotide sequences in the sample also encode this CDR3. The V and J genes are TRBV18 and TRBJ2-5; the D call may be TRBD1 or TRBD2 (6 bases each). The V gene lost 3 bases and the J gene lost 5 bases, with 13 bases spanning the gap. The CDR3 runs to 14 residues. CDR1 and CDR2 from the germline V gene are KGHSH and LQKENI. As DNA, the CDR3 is TGTGCCAGCTCACCGCCCCGGGGGCGGGAGACCCAGTACTTC. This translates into CASSPPRGRETQYF.

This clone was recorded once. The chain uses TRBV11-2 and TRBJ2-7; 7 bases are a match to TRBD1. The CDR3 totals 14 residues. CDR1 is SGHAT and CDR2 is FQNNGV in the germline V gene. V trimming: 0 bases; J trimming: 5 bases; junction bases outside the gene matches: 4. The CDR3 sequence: CASSLERQGHEQYF. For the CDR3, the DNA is TGTGCCAGCAGCTTAGAGCGACAGGGCCACGAGCAGTACTTC.

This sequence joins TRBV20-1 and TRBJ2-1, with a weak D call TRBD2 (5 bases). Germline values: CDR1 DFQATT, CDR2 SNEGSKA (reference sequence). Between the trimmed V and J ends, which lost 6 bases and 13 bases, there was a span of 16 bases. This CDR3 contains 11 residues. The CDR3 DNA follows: TGCAGTGCGAAGGAGGTGCCTGTTCAGTTCTTC. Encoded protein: CSAKEVPVQFF.

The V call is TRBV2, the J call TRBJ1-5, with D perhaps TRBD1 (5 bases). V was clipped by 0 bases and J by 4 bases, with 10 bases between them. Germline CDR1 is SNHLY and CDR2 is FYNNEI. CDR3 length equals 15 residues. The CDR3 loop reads CASSEAGRRNQPQHF. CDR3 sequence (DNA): TGTGCCAGCAGTGAAGCGGGGCGGAGAAATCAGCCCCAGCATTTT.

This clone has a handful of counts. CDR3 nucleotides: TGTGCCATCAGTGAGTCGATGGGTGAACAGCCCCAGCATTTT. This sequence encodes CAISESMGEQPQHF. V and J are TRBV10-3 and TRBJ1-5, with D hard to call. CDR3 length: 14 residues. With 0 bases removed from V and 7 bases from J, the gap between germline ends came to 10 bases. The germline V gene has CDR1 ENHRY and CDR2 SYGVKD.

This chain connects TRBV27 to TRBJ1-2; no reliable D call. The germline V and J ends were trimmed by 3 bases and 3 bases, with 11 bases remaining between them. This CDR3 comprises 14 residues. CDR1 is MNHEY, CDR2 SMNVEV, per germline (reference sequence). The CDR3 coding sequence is TGTGCCAGCAGTTTCAGCGGGCGCGACTATGGCTACACCTTC. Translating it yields CASSFSGRDYGYTF.

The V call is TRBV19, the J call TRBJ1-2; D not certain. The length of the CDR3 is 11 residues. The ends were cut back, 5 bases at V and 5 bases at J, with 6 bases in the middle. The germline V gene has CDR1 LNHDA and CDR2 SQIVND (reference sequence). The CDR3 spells CASSRPYGYTF. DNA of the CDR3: TGTGCCAGTAGTCGGCCATATGGCTACACCTTC. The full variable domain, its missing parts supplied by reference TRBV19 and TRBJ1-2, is DGGITQSPKYLFRKEGQNVTLSCEQNLNHDAMYWYRQDPGQGLRLIYYSQIVNDFQKGDIAEGYSVSREKKESFPLTVTSAQKNPTAFYLCASSRPYGYTFGSGTRLTVV.

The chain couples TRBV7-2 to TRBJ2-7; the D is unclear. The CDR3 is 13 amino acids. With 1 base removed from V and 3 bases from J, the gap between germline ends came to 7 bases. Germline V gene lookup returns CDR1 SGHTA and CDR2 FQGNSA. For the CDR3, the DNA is TGTGCCAGCAGCTTAGGTGAGGTCTACGAGCAGTACTTC. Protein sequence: CASSLGEVYEQYF.

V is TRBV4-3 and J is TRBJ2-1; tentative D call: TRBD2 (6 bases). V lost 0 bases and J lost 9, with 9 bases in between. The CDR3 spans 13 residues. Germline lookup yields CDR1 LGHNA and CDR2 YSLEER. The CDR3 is CASSQDWRGEQFF. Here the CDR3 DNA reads TGCGCCAGCAGCCAAGACTGGCGGGGTGAGCAGTTCTTC.